The 17 T cell receptor beta chains below come from one sample, sequenced in a study of beta chain features in type 1 diabetes (dated by TCRdb to between 2018 and 2020). Libraries were prepared through the immunoSEQ multiplex PCR assay. All of the isolated RNA was reverse transcribed with the High Capacity cDNA Reverse Transcription Kit, so expressed TCRB transcripts were sequenced. TCRdb took over this immuneACCESS table, retaining in-frame rearrangements with V and J assigned. Such tables are incomplete; in checked studies, under half of the missing clones stem from an unresolved V gene, and the remainder is unexplained. The sample includes roughly 450,000 clones, with around 13% observed a single time. Of the sample, about 0.04% falls within the top ten clones. Sample: naive CD4+ T cells from blood. Sample cell subset or site, as interpreted from the label and publication: true naive CD4+ T cells. Source of these receptors: a man younger than 40 in good health.

J is TRBJ2-1 and V is TRBV11-3, with 8 bases aligning to TRBD1. V was pared by 5 bases and J by 0 bases, with 6 bases of the junction left unmatched. Germline CDR1 SGHNT, CDR2 YENEEA. The CDR3 is made up of 16 amino acids. CDR3 loop: CASSPRQGSSYNEQFF. DNA for the CDR3: TGTGCCAGCAGCCCAAGACAGGGGAGCTCCTACAATGAGCAGTTCTTC.

This clone was seen more than once but under ten times. The V gene is TRBV9, the J gene TRBJ1-3; 8 bases fit TRBD1. Trimming removed 4 bases from V and 7 bases from J; junction bases left unmatched: 7. The CDR3 covers 14 residues. CDR1 and CDR2 (germline): SGDLS, YYNGEE. The CDR3 coding sequence is TGTGCCAGCAGCTCAGACAGGGGAAGGAACACCATATATTTT. The encoded protein is CASSSDRGRNTIYF.

This clone turned up a few times. Other DNA sequences in the same sample also yield this CDR3. For the CDR3, the DNA is TGTGCCAGCTCAACCAAAGAGACCCAGTACTTC. It encodes CASSTKETQYF. V and J are TRBV18 and TRBJ2-5; no definite D call. Trimming took off 5 bases at V and 3 bases at J, with 4 bases between the two ends. The germline gives CDR1 KGHSH, CDR2 LQKENI. This CDR3 is built from 11 residues.

The V call is TRBV20-1, the J call TRBJ1-2; a possible D gene is TRBD1 (5 bases). Germline lookup yields CDR1 DFQATT and CDR2 SNEGSKA (reference sequence). The V gene lost 3 bases and the J gene lost 8 bases, with 10 bases spanning the gap. The CDR3 sequence is 11 residues long. In DNA, the CDR3 is TGCAGTGCTAGTTCAGGGCAAGGCTACACCTTC. Translating it yields CSASSGQGYTF.

This clone was found a few times. The V and J genes are TRBV28 and TRBJ2-1; tentatively, D is TRBD1 or TRBD2 (6 bases each). There are 15 residues in the CDR3. Germline CDR1 and CDR2: MDHEN and SYDVKM. Trimming removed 2 bases from V and 1 base from J, with 9 bases in between. The CDR3 spells CASSLTGTSYNEQFF. The CDR3 DNA follows: TGTGCCAGCAGTTTAACAGGGACTTCCTACAATGAGCAGTTCTTC.

The V call is TRBV4-3, the J call TRBJ2-3; D is possibly TRBD2 (6 bases). The CDR3 is 16 residues long. In germline, CDR1 is LGHNA, CDR2 YSLEER. V lost 1 base to trimming and J lost 1 base, with 12 bases between them. CDR3 amino acids: CASSQVWGDGTDTQYF. Written as DNA, the CDR3 is TGCGCCAGCAGCCAAGTTTGGGGGGACGGCACAGATACGCAGTATTTT.

V usage is TRBV4-3 and J usage is TRBJ2-1; TRBD2 matches at 10 bases. The CDR3 loop spans 17 amino acids. Losses at the gene ends were 2 bases for V and 0 bases for J; bases not matched to a gene: 4. Germline V gene lookup returns CDR1 LGHNA and CDR2 YSLEER. CDR3: CASSQYSSGSSYNEQFF. The CDR3 DNA reads as TGCGCCAGCAGCCAATATTCTAGCGGGAGCTCCTACAATGAGCAGTTCTTC.

This clone has just a few counts. The chain carries TRBV15 and TRBJ1-2; D uncertain. The CDR3 has 12 amino acids. The V and J ends lost 4 bases and 4 bases respectively, with 7 bases between them. Germline CDR1 and CDR2: LNHNV and YYDKDF (reference sequence). The CDR3, as DNA: TGTGCCACCAGCACGGACGTCTATGGCTACACCTTC. It is translated as CATSTDVYGYTF.

This clone was found a few times. Here the CDR3 reads CASSRDSKSYEQFF. CDR3 coding DNA: TGTGCCAGCAGCCGAGACAGCAAGTCCTATGAGCAGTTCTTC. The genes are TRBV7-2 and TRBJ2-1, with a tentative D call TRBD1 (5 bases). Deletions cut 5 bases from V and 8 bases from J, with 16 bases between. CDR3 length equals 14 residues. Germline lookup yields CDR1 SGHTA and CDR2 FQGNSA.

In its sample, this clone was seen a few times. This chain joins TRBV2 and TRBJ2-1; 14 bases are shared with TRBD2. CDR3 length: 20 residues. Germline lookup yields CDR1 SNHLY and CDR2 FYNNEI. J was trimmed by 0 bases and V by 6 bases; bases with no gene match: 13. The CDR3 DNA reads TGTGCCAGCAGCCCTATTCCGGGACTAGCGGGAGCGTCCTCCTACAATGAGCAGTTCTTC. This sequence encodes CASSPIPGLAGASSYNEQFF.

This clone was found many times. V is TRBV30 and J is TRBJ1-4; D unclear. This CDR3 has 12 amino acids. Germline V gives CDR1 GTSNPN, CDR2 SVGIG (reference sequence). The ends were cut back, 0 bases at V and 8 bases at J, with 7 bases in the middle. CDR3 sequence reads: CAWSVLREKLFF. The CDR3 DNA sequence: TGTGCCTGGAGTGTACTTCGAGAAAAACTGTTTTTT.

This chain links TRBV7-6 with TRBJ1-2; no clear D gene. V was trimmed by 1 base and J by 4 bases, leaving 7 bases between them. The CDR3 spans 13 residues. Germline lookup yields CDR1 SGHVS and CDR2 FNYEAQ. The CDR3 loop is CASSLGAGYGYTF. Here the CDR3 DNA reads TGTGCCAGCAGCTTAGGGGCAGGCTATGGCTACACCTTC.

V gene TRBV27 combines with J gene TRBJ2-1; no firm D call. The CDR3 contains 16 residues. V was trimmed by 3 bases and J by 5 bases, leaving 17 bases between them. Germline-derived CDR1 and CDR2 are MNHEY and SMNVEV (reference sequence). CDR3 sequence: CASSFSRLNWDNEQFF. The CDR3 DNA sequence: TGTGCCAGCAGTTTCTCTCGACTCAACTGGGACAATGAGCAGTTCTTC.

This clone was seen more than once but under ten times. V is TRBV4-3 and J is TRBJ2-1; TRBD2 aligns across 9 bases. Germline CDR1 is LGHNA and CDR2 is YSLEER. CDR3 length: 16 amino acids. The ends lost 3 bases at V and 1 base at J; junction bases unmatched: 4. The CDR3, as DNA: TGCGCCAGCAGCCACAGAGCGGGAGGTTCCTACAATGAGCAGTTCTTC. This translates into CASSHRAGGSYNEQFF.

The J gene is TRBJ1-2, the V gene TRBV29-1; D is undetermined. Germline CDR1 is SQVTM and CDR2 is ANQGSEA. The CDR3 has 11 residues. Trimming shortened V by 3 bases and J by 5 bases, and 7 bases separated the two germline ends. The CDR3 region has the DNA TGCAGCGTTGATCTGGATTATGGCTACACCTTC. This gives the protein CSVDLDYGYTF.

About this clone itself: The sample holds other DNA sequences that translate to the same CDR3. This rearrangement joins TRBV30 to TRBJ2-1, with 7 bases matching TRBD1. The CDR3 contains 14 residues. Germline assignment: CDR1 GTSNPN and CDR2 SVGIG (reference sequence). J lost 0 bases, V lost 3 bases, and 2 bases had no gene match. CDR3 protein: CAWRGGRSYNEQFF. The CDR3, as DNA: TGTGCCTGGAGAGGGGGCCGCTCCTACAATGAGCAGTTCTTC.

A few counts support this clone. The V gene is TRBV7-9, the J gene TRBJ2-7, with D maybe TRBD1 (5 bases). The CDR3 runs to 16 residues. Trimming took off 4 bases at V and 2 bases at J, with 18 bases between the two ends. Germline V gene data show CDR1 as SEHNR and CDR2 as FQNEAQ (reference sequence). CDR3: CASSSSWAPDTYEQYF. DNA of the CDR3: TGTGCCAGCAGCTCCAGCTGGGCGCCGGACACCTACGAGCAGTACTTC.